The 25 T cell receptor beta chains reported below all come from one sample, sequenced in a study of blood T cell repertoires in COVID-19. Some clones are missing from TCRdb's copy, which holds only in-frame ones; the method was immunoSEQ multiplex PCR. The profile shows 400,000 to 500,000 clones, around nine tenths of them singletons. The sample was PBMCs or T cells enriched from blood (not recorded which). These receptors all stem from a young woman who had been exposed to COVID-19.

This chain connects TRBV7-6 to TRBJ2-7, with TRBD1 identical over 8 bases. The V gene's germline CDR1 is SGHVS and CDR2 FNYEAQ. Trimming removed 2 bases from V and 2 bases from J; junction bases left unmatched: 5. This CDR3 region has 15 residues. The CDR3 nucleotides read TGTGCCAGCAGCTTATCACCGACAGGGGCCTACGAGCAGTACTTC. Its translation is CASSLSPTGAYEQYF.

This chain connects TRBV12-5 to TRBJ1-2, with 8 bases lining up with TRBD1. Trimming at V came to 2 bases and at J to 10 bases, leaving 15 bases not matched to a gene. CDR1 LGHNT and CDR2 FRNRAP come from the germline V gene. The CDR3 extends over 16 amino acids. CDR3 bases: TGTGCTAGTGGTTTGCCGACGGACAGGGCCTGCTCAGACTACACCTTC. It is translated as CASGLPTDRACSDYTF.

This chain connects TRBV7-6 to TRBJ2-2, with D possibly matching TRBD1 (5 bases). This CDR3 is 15 amino acids long. Trimming removed 8 bases at V and 6 bases at J, with 19 bases between. Germline values: CDR1 SGHVS, CDR2 FNYEAQ. The CDR3 DNA sequence: TGTGCCAGCGGGGCCCCTAGTTACGCGGCCGGGGAGCTGTTTTTT. Translating gives CASGAPSYAAGELFF.

This rearrangement joins TRBV11-3 to TRBJ1-3; TRBD1 agrees at 9 bases. With 5 bases clipped from V and 4 bases from J, the junction kept 6 bases outside the gene matches. The CDR3 covers 15 residues. CDR1 is SGHNT, CDR2 YENEEA, per germline. The DNA for the CDR3 is TGTGCCAGCAGCCCGGGACAGGGAAGAGGAAACACCATATATTTT. Protein product: CASSPGQGRGNTIYF.

The chain has TRBV7-9 and TRBJ2-5; D not certain. The CDR3 is 13 residues long. Deletions cut 1 base from V and 4 bases from J, with 7 bases between. CDR1 is SEHNR and CDR2 is FQNEAQ in the germline V gene (reference sequence). CDR3 amino acids: CASSLGEAETQYF. The CDR3 DNA follows: TGTGCCAGCAGCTTAGGAGAAGCAGAGACCCAGTACTTC. Using reference TRBV7-9 and TRBJ2-5 for the parts outside the CDR3, the full variable domain is DTGVSQNPRHKITKRGQNVTFRCDPISEHNRLYWYRQTLGQGPEFLTYFQNEAQLEKSRLLSDRFSAERPKGSFSTLEIQRTEQGDSAMYLCASSLGEAETQYFGPGTRLLVL.

The V gene is TRBV28, the J gene TRBJ1-6, with D possibly matching TRBD1 (6 bases). The length of the CDR3 is 14 residues. Trimming removed 9 bases at V and 5 bases at J, with 14 bases between. CDR1 and CDR2 (germline): MDHEN, SYDVKM. The chain's CDR3 is CASWGPPDNSPLHF. The DNA for the CDR3 is TGTGCCAGTTGGGGGCCCCCGGATAATTCACCCCTCCACTTT.

This chain connects TRBV6-5 to TRBJ2-3; D may be TRBD1 (7 bases). V lost 7 bases to trimming and J lost 6 bases, with 17 bases between them. CDR1 and CDR2 from the germline V gene are MNHEY and SVGAGI. CDR3 size: 14 residues. This chain's CDR3 is CASTDQGGVDTQYF. In DNA, the CDR3 is TGTGCCAGCACCGACCAGGGGGGCGTGGATACGCAGTATTTT.

The chain couples TRBV9 to TRBJ2-1; maybe TRBD2 (5 bases). Germline CDR1 and CDR2: SGDLS and YYNGEE. This CDR3 spans 13 amino acids. The V gene lost 4 bases and the J gene lost 10 bases, with 15 bases spanning the gap. The CDR3 sequence is CASSPEGLGEQFF. The DNA of the CDR3 is TGTGCCAGCAGCCCCGAGGGTTTGGGGGAGCAGTTCTTC.

This chain connects TRBV19 to TRBJ2-7; 8 nucleotides agree with TRBD2. The length of the CDR3 is 15 residues. V was pared by 8 bases and J by 2 bases, with 11 bases of the junction left unmatched. The germline V gene encodes CDR1 LNHDA and CDR2 SQIVND (reference sequence). In DNA, the CDR3 is TGTGCCAGTCACCCCGGAGGACTAGCAACCTACGAGCAGTACTTC. It specifies CASHPGGLATYEQYF.

The gene calls are TRBV5-5 and TRBJ2-5; 9 bases match TRBD2. CDR1 SGHKS and CDR2 YYEKEE come from the germline V gene (reference sequence). The ends lost 2 bases at V and 5 bases at J; junction bases unmatched: 4. The CDR3 consists of 14 residues. This chain's CDR3 is CASSLAGGGETQYF. The CDR3, as DNA: TGTGCCAGCAGCTTAGCGGGAGGCGGGGAGACCCAGTACTTC.

This clone was counted between two and nine times. CDR3 loop: CSVVPEAGQGNYGYTF. CDR3 coding DNA: TGCAGCGTTGTCCCCGAGGCTGGACAGGGCAACTATGGCTACACCTTC. The chain couples TRBV29-1 to TRBJ1-2; 8 nucleotides agree with TRBD1. Germline CDR1 SQVTM, CDR2 ANQGSEA. V was clipped by 4 bases and J by 2 bases; unmatched bases: 12. The CDR3 has 16 residues.

This clone was observed once. This sequence joins TRBV7-9 and TRBJ2-5; D might be TRBD1 (6 bases). Trimming removed 5 bases at V and 2 bases at J, with 9 bases between. The length of the CDR3 is 13 residues. CDR1 SEHNR and CDR2 FQNEAQ come from the germline V gene (reference sequence). This CDR3 is CASSLRGQETQYF. The CDR3 DNA reads as TGTGCCAGCAGCCTTAGGGGGCAAGAGACCCAGTACTTC.

CDR3 residues: CASSGQGRIVNEQFF. CDR3 coding DNA: TGTGCCAGCAGCGGACAGGGGCGGATTGTGAATGAGCAGTTCTTC. The chain is built from TRBV9 and TRBJ2-1; 8 bases agree with TRBD1. CDR3 length: 15 amino acids. Trimming removed 3 bases from V and 7 bases from J; junction bases left unmatched: 9. CDR1 and CDR2 from the germline V gene are SGDLS and YYNGEE.

This chain uses TRBV5-4 with TRBJ1-2, with 8 positions matching TRBD1. The CDR3 spans 14 residues. The germline V gene encodes CDR1 SGHNT and CDR2 YYREEE (reference sequence). V lost 4 bases, J lost 7 bases, and 9 bases stayed unmatched. The CDR3 sequence is CASSPGGTGSGYTF. The CDR3 DNA sequence: TGTGCCAGCAGCCCAGGCGGGACAGGTTCTGGCTACACCTTC.

The rearrangement uses TRBV6-5 and TRBJ2-3, with D maybe TRBD1 (5 bases). The V end was cut by 2 bases, the J end by 2 bases, with 14 bases between. Germline V gene sequence: CDR1 MNHEY, CDR2 SVGAGI. The CDR3 is 16 residues long. CDR3 DNA sequence: TGTGCCAGCAGTTACGCCCAGGGAAGGGCCACAGATACGCAGTATTTT. Protein: CASSYAQGRATDTQYF.

The V gene is TRBV28, the J gene TRBJ1-6; 8 bases fit TRBD1. From germline, CDR1 is MDHEN and CDR2 SYDVKM. V dropped 6 bases and J dropped 7; count of bases not matched to a gene: 11. The CDR3 has 16 residues. CDR3 bases: TGTGCCAGCAGCCTTCCCCAGGGGGCTGAAAATTCACCCCTCCACTTT. It encodes CASSLPQGAENSPLHF. The full variable domain, its missing parts supplied by reference TRBV28 and TRBJ1-6, is DVKVTQSSRYLVKRTGEKVFLECVQDMDHENMFWYRQDPGLGLRLIYFSYDVKMKEKGDIPEGYSVSREKKERFSLILESASTNQTSMYLCASSLPQGAENSPLHFGNGTRLTVT.

This chain uses TRBV15 with TRBJ1-5; 8 nucleotides match TRBD1. J gave up 4 bases and V 3 bases, and 5 bases lay outside the gene matches. CDR1 LNHNV and CDR2 YYDKDF come from the germline V gene (reference sequence). This CDR3 spans 15 amino acids. CDR3 sequence reads: CATSRDRALNQPQHF. Here the CDR3 DNA reads TGTGCCACCAGCAGGGACAGGGCCCTGAATCAGCCCCAGCATTTT.

The chain links TRBV5-5 to TRBJ1-6, with TRBD1 as a possible D gene (5 bases). The germline gives CDR1 SGHKS, CDR2 YYEKEE (reference sequence). The CDR3 runs 14 residues. Between the trimmed V and J ends, which lost 4 bases and 6 bases, there was a span of 11 bases. The CDR3 spells CASSGGAVNSPLHF. The CDR3, as DNA: TGTGCCAGCAGCGGAGGGGCAGTTAATTCACCCCTCCACTTT. Together with reference TRBV5-5 and TRBJ1-6, the CDR3 gives the full variable domain: DAGVTQSPTHLIKTRGQQVTLRCSPISGHKSVSWYQQVLGQGPQFIFQYYEKEERGRGNFPDRFSARQFPNYSSELNVNALLLGDSALYLCASSGGAVNSPLHFGNGTRLTVT.

The V and J genes are TRBV19 and TRBJ1-2; 7 nucleotides agree with TRBD1. This CDR3 has 14 residues. The V gene's germline CDR1 is LNHDA and CDR2 SQIVND (reference sequence). V lost 9 bases and J lost 4; bases outside the gene matches: 11. The CDR3 reads CARLGQQVFYGYTF. For the CDR3, the DNA is TGTGCCAGACTGGGACAGCAAGTTTTCTATGGCTACACCTTC.

The J gene is TRBJ2-2, the V gene TRBV3-1 (or the pseudogene TRBV3-2); TRBD2 matches 10 bases. With 6 bases clipped from V and 5 bases from J, the junction kept 6 bases outside the gene matches. In germline, CDR1 is LGHDT, CDR2 YNNKEL (reference sequence). The CDR3 is 15 residues long. CDR3: CASRWTSGGTGELFF. The CDR3 region has the DNA TGTGCCAGCAGATGGACTAGCGGAGGGACCGGGGAGCTGTTTTTT.

This chain links TRBV18 with TRBJ1-5; D is ambiguous. V lost 2 bases and J lost 0, with 11 bases in between. Germline loops: CDR1 KGHSH, CDR2 LQKENI. The CDR3 is made up of 16 amino acids. CDR3 coding DNA: TGTGCCAGCTCACCAGCGAAGTCCAATAGCAATCAGCCCCAGCATTTT. Residues: CASSPAKSNSNQPQHF. Combining the CDR3 with reference TRBV18 and TRBJ1-5 gives the whole variable domain NAGVMQNPRHLVRRRGQEARLRCSPMKGHSHVYWYRQLPEEGLKFMVYLQKENIIDESGMPKERFSAEFPKEGPSILRIQQVVRGDSAAYFCASSPAKSNSNQPQHFGDGTRLSIL.

This chain connects TRBV9 to TRBJ2-7, with TRBD1 matching over 9 bases. With V trimmed by 0 bases and J by 4 bases, 5 bases remained unmatched. The CDR3 covers 15 residues. CDR1 and CDR2 (germline): SGDLS, YYNGEE. The DNA for the CDR3 is TGTGCCAGCAGCGTAGGGGGACAGGGTGTATACGAGCAGTACTTC. Protein: CASSVGGQGVYEQYF. The entire variable domain, with the rest obtained from reference TRBV9 and TRBJ2-7, is as follows: DSGVTQTPKHLITATGQRVTLRCSPRSGDLSVYWYQQSLDQGLQFLIQYYNGEERAKGNILERFSAQQFPDLHSELNLSSLELGDSALYFCASSVGGQGVYEQYFGPGTRLTVT.

The rearrangement joins TRBV29-1 to TRBJ1-2, with D possibly matching TRBD1 (5 bases). Germline V gives CDR1 SQVTM, CDR2 ANQGSEA. The ends were cut back, 3 bases at V and 0 bases at J, with 14 bases in the middle. The CDR3 runs 15 residues. As DNA, the CDR3 is TGCAGCGTTGATCCCAGGACACCTGCTAACTATGGCTACACCTTC. Its translation: CSVDPRTPANYGYTF. The full variable domain, in which reference TRBV29-1 and TRBJ1-2 provide the parts outside the CDR3, is SAVISQKPSRDICQRGTSLTIQCQVDSQVTMMFWYRQQPGQSLTLIATANQGSEATYESGFVIDKFPISRPNLTFSTLTVSNMSPEDSSIYLCSVDPRTPANYGYTFGSGTRLTVV.

The sample holds one count of this clone. The chain has TRBV7-2 and TRBJ2-7; 14 bases map to TRBD2. The V segment lost 5 bases and the J segment 3 bases; nucleotides outside the gene matches: 9. Per germline, CDR1 SGHTA and CDR2 FQGNSA. The CDR3 totals 17 residues. The CDR3 loop reads CASSPSGTSGGFYEQYF. DNA of the CDR3: TGTGCCAGCAGCCCATCCGGGACTAGCGGGGGCTTCTACGAGCAGTACTTC.

This chain uses TRBV10-2 with TRBJ2-7; possible D gene TRBD1, 6 bases. V lost 6 bases and J lost 6, with 15 bases in between. The CDR3 spans 13 residues. CDR1 and CDR2 (germline): WSHSY, SAAADI. CDR3 coding DNA: TGCGCCAGCAGCCTCGGACAGCCCGTCGAGCAGTACTTC. Translating gives CASSLGQPVEQYF.